This TCR beta chain was found in a study of low-dose radiotherapy and immunotherapy resistance in tumors. As to time point: after trial treatment. Treatment specified: LDRT plus nivolumab, ipilimumab, low-dose cyclophosphamide and aspirin (RACIN trial). Alpha and beta chains were covered, as first-strand cDNA relied on TRAV- and TRBV-specific primers. Using a constant-region primer together with a V-primer adapter, TCRs were subjected to 20 PCR cycles of amplification. TCRdb analysed the reads with MiXCR anew, one entry per CDR3 protein. Found here are some 46,000 distinct CDR3 sequences, approximately 26% of them singletons; the top ten hold roughly a tenth. Germline lookup yields CDR1 SGHRS and CDR2 YFSETQ. J lost 3 bases, V lost 7 bases, and 1 base had no gene match. The CDR3 has 11 residues.

The starting material was PBMCs, obtained after low-dose radiotherapy plus immunotherapy. The gene calls are TRBV5-1 and TRBJ2-7, with 7 bases fitting TRBD1. The clonotype was recovered from a male donor with prostate cancer. This CDR3 reads CASRTGYEQYF. As DNA, the CDR3 is TGCGCCAGCCGGACAGGCTACGAGCAGTACTTC.